Reported below is one T cell receptor (beta chain). Its specific antigen is unknown. There are no base qualities to consult, and no much larger clone falls within one base. This sample was included in a study of blood T cell repertoires in COVID-19 (dated by TCRdb to 2020 to 2021). General notes on the study: Samples covering the acute and convalescent phases of COVID-19 were provided by collaborators in the United States, Italy and Spain. HLA class I and class II types, where available, came from metadata supplied by the sample provider rather than from assay-based typing. The repertoires were released in a freely available public database intended as a resource for research on the immune response to SARS-CoV-2. The samples were drawn from two sources: the first 160 participants of the ongoing ImmuneRACE study, and fewer than 1,500 subjects contributed by 6 global collaborators. Sample metadata almost always included a de-identified subject ID, COVID-19 status, age in years and sex. The material from the prospective study consisted of cDNA or gDNA derived from T cells, B-cell-depleted T cells, or PBMCs. Subjects who had been exposed to COVID-19, were actively infected with it, or had recovered from it provided the deeply sampled blood TCRbeta repertoires that made up the dataset.

The study at large found these results: Clinical and demographic metadata were provided uncurated, with the amount varying by source and participant.

The collaborating institutions used their own protocols to collect whole blood in K2EDTA tubes. Collaborator samples were shipped for TCRbeta analysis as frozen whole blood, isolated PBMCs, or DNA extracted from either sample type. The immunoSEQ Assay, a bias-controlled multiplex PCR, was used to amplify TCRbeta CDR3 regions from genomic DNA. Concerning the study's data processing: The number of nucleated cells in each sample was estimated by amplification of reference gene primers within the assay. Sequence reads were collapsed and filtered to measure the absolute abundance of every unique TCRbeta CDR3 rearrangement. For each sample, productive Simpson clonality was calculated by taking the square root of Simpson's diversity index across productive rearrangements. This is the immuneACCESS table as TCRdb keeps it, with only in-frame sequences that have V and J called. A part of the clones is gone; compared with another copy, unresolved V genes explain less than half, and the rest is unexplained. V and J calls and clone size follow that table, whereas D and trimming were derived from the DNA. The sample table shows approximately 100,000 clones, and approximately 90% are seen once. The top ten constitute approximately 19% of the sample.

As encoded in the germline V gene (reference sequence), CDR1 is LNHDA while CDR2 is SQIVND. From cysteine to phenylalanine, the CDR3 is 14 amino acids long. Left in the record is the CDR3 DNA by itself, 42 bases read in frame from the first base. Trimmed from V: 3 bases; trimmed from J: 4 bases; junction bases lacking a gene match: 3. In this chain, TRBV19 is recombined with TRBJ1-1; 9 bases in between match TRBD1. Input material: peripheral blood. The receptor was isolated from a human donor with acute or convalescent COVID-19. The donor label of this sample is uncertain. The CDR3 corresponds to CASSIGTGTTEAFF. The bases read TGTGCCAGTAGTATTGGGACAGGGACCACTGAAGCTTTCTTT.